This T cell receptor beta chain emerged from a study of CD8 T cells in ankylosing spondylitis. Points from the study as a whole: Before this, some motif variants had been reported in reactive arthritis synovial fluid and blood. The study identified a TCR beta motif of eight highly homologous variants that appeared characteristic of ankylosing spondylitis blood. In ankylosing spondylitis patients, matched synovial fluid reportedly showed significant enrichment of disease-linked clones.

CDR3 length: 15 amino acids. CDR1 is DFQATT and CDR2 is SNEGSKA in the germline V gene (reference sequence). V lost 0 bases and J lost 4, with 15 bases in between. About this clonotype itself: Its antigen remains unidentified.

TCRdb redid the calling of the 5' RACE reads with MiXCR, one entry per CDR3 protein. The sample yields under 450,000 distinct CDR3 sequences, more than 15% seen once. The sequenced material came from blood, either unsorted or a sorted T cell fraction (not recorded which). The sequence was collected from a male donor with ankylosing spondylitis. J is TRBJ1-2 and V is TRBV20-1; no clear D. This chain's CDR3 is CSARDSTGYGYGYTF. In DNA, the CDR3 is TGCAGTGCTAGAGATAGTACGGGCTACGGCTATGGCTACACCTTC.